Each of the 12 T cell receptor beta chains below was sequenced from the same sample in a study of blood T cell repertoires in COVID-19. This table comes from immunoSEQ multiplex PCR, and its TCRdb copy is limited to in-frame clones, with some not included. The sample records around 140,000 clones, around 85% being singletons. The specimen sequenced was peripheral blood. The source is a woman of 80 years or more with acute or convalescent COVID-19.

The chain is built from TRBV30 and TRBJ1-2; 9 nucleotides match TRBD1. CDR1 is GTSNPN and CDR2 is SVGIG in the germline V gene (reference sequence). This CDR3 is 17 amino acids long. V was pared by 4 bases and J by 4 bases, with 16 bases of the junction left unmatched. CDR3 nucleotides: TGTGCCTGGACACCCGGGACAGGGATCTTGAGTCGCTATGGCTACACCTTC. It codes for CAWTPGTGILSRYGYTF.

This clone has only a few counts. The chain is built from TRBV7-2 and TRBJ1-2, with 11 bases fitting TRBD1. CDR3 length: 12 residues. Germline CDR1 and CDR2: SGHTA and FQGNSA. V shed 11 bases and J 2 bases; nucleotides not matched to a gene: 1. The CDR3 protein is CAGQGANYGYTF. The CDR3 nucleotides are TGTGCCGGACAGGGGGCCAACTATGGCTACACCTTC. The full variable domain, completed using reference TRBV7-2 and TRBJ1-2, is GAGVSQSPSNKVTEKGKDVELRCDPISGHTALYWYRQSLGQGLEFLIYFQGNSAPDKSGLPSDRFSAERTGGSVSTLTIQRTQQEDSAVYLCAGQGANYGYTFGSGTRLTVV.

The J gene is TRBJ2-7, the V gene TRBV4-3; possibly TRBD2 for D (6 bases). The CDR3 extends over 15 amino acids. Trimming removed 3 bases from V and 2 bases from J, with 14 bases in between. Looked up from germline, CDR1 is LGHNA and CDR2 is YSLEER. In DNA, the CDR3 is TGCGCCAGCAGCCAGGGCCGGGACTCAACCTACGAGCAGTACTTC. Its protein is CASSQGRDSTYEQYF.

The rearrangement links TRBV27 to TRBJ1-1; 8 bases map to TRBD1. With V trimmed by 5 bases and J by 5 bases, 10 bases remained unmatched. CDR3 length: 15 residues. Germline loops: CDR1 MNHEY, CDR2 SMNVEV (reference sequence). CDR3 region: CASSQTGASETEAFF. The CDR3 DNA sequence: TGTGCCAGCAGTCAGACAGGGGCTTCGGAGACTGAAGCTTTCTTT.

The CDR3 bases are TGCGCCAGCAGTTCCGGGACAGGGGCTGGAGATACGCAGTATTTT. It codes for CASSSGTGAGDTQYF. J is TRBJ2-3 and V is TRBV4-3, with 10 positions matching TRBD1. The length of the CDR3 is 15 residues. The trim removed 6 bases at V and 5 bases at J, leaving 8 bases unmatched. The germline CDR1 and CDR2 sequences are LGHNA and YSLEER.

This sequence joins TRBV9 and TRBJ2-2; D is undetermined. Germline-derived CDR1 and CDR2 are SGDLS and YYNGEE. The CDR3 spans 14 residues. V lost 4 bases, J lost 5 bases, and 12 bases lay in between. CDR3 sequence: CASSPTTLTGELFF. DNA for the CDR3: TGTGCCAGCAGCCCCACGACACTGACCGGGGAGCTGTTTTTT.

This chain connects TRBV5-1 to TRBJ2-5, with 9 positions matching TRBD1. Germline V gene sequence: CDR1 SGHRS, CDR2 YFSETQ. V shed 3 bases and J 0 bases; nucleotides not matched to a gene: 9. The CDR3 is made up of 17 amino acids. The CDR3 reads CASSWRGDRAYQETQYF. The CDR3 region has the DNA TGCGCCAGCAGCTGGAGGGGGGACAGGGCTTACCAAGAGACCCAGTACTTC. Full variable domain (remainder filled in from reference TRBV5-1 and TRBJ2-5): KAGVTQTPRYLIKTRGQQVTLSCSPISGHRSVSWYQQTPGQGLQFLFEYFSETQRNKGNFPGRFSGRQFSNSRSEMNVSTLELGDSALYLCASSWRGDRAYQETQYFGPGTRLLVL.

The V call is TRBV12-5, the J call TRBJ2-1; 7 nucleotides match TRBD1. Germline trimming cut 0 bases from V and 2 bases from J; bases unmatched to any gene: 4. The CDR3 spans 16 residues. Germline CDR1 LGHNT, CDR2 FRNRAP. The CDR3, as DNA: TGTGCTAGTGGTTTGGTACAGGGGCCTACCTACAATGAGCAGTTCTTC. It is translated as CASGLVQGPTYNEQFF.

This clone was detected a few times. The genes are TRBV10-3 and TRBJ2-7, with 8 nucleotides matching TRBD1. Germline V CDR1 and CDR2: ENHRY, SYGVKD. The CDR3 spans 16 residues. With V trimmed by 3 bases and J by 1 base, 8 bases remained unmatched. The CDR3 bases are TGTGCCATCAGTGACCCCGGGACAGGAGGATCCTACGAGCAGTACTTC. This codes for CAISDPGTGGSYEQYF.

J is TRBJ1-3 and V is TRBV9, with D maybe TRBD1 (6 bases). Germline V gene lookup returns CDR1 SGDLS and CDR2 YYNGEE. The CDR3 loop spans 17 amino acids. The ends were cut back, 4 bases at V and 0 bases at J, with 17 bases in the middle. The CDR3 nucleotides read TGTGCCAGCAGCCCCCGGATACAGGGTCGCTCTGGAAACACCATATATTTT. It yields the protein CASSPRIQGRSGNTIYF.

This clone was seen a handful of times. The chain has TRBV4-1 and TRBJ2-1; possibly TRBD2 for D (5 bases). The CDR3 runs 16 residues. V lost 4 bases to trimming and J lost 5 bases, with 18 bases between them. CDR1 and CDR2 from the germline V gene are MGHRA and YSYEKL. The CDR3 is CASSRMIQWENNEQFF. Here the CDR3 DNA reads TGCGCCAGCAGCCGTATGATACAGTGGGAGAACAATGAGCAGTTCTTC.

Comment on this clone: Germline and junction disagree at one end, which may indicate a read error. The chain carries TRBV7-2 and TRBJ1-2; D unclear. The CDR3 spans 13 residues. Germline lookup yields CDR1 SGHTA and CDR2 FQGNSA. The CDR3 sequence: CASSLDRDYGYTF. The CDR3 nucleotides are TGTGCCAGCAGCTTAGATCGAGACTACGGCTACACCTTC.